This T cell receptor (beta chain) was captured by sequencing in a study of beta chain features in type 1 diabetes (dated by TCRdb to between 2018 and 2020). Describing the broader study: Mean age, gender distribution, total cell number and subset yield were not different between patients and healthy donors. Across all samples, some 110,000,000 sorted cells were examined, and cell number per subset correlated strongly with RNA yield. The study compared TCRB repertoires of sorted circulating CD4+ T cell subsets between recently diagnosed type 1 diabetes patients and matched healthy donors. Regulatory and stem cell-like memory subsets were isolated from only 8 patients and roughly eight healthy donors, whereas naive and central memory subsets came from all 28 donors. What the authors observed across the whole study: Because cDNA was sequenced instead of genomic DNA, activated cells with high expression could be over-represented, although the groups did not differ in activation or CD3 levels. Because small numbers of individuals were included in the HLA sub-analyses, any influence of HLA type on TCRB rearrangement was left unresolved. A moderate but significant shortening of TCRB CDR3 length was observed in type 1 diabetes patients in all four CD4+ subsets. Fewer insertions and more nucleotide deletions at VDJ recombination sites were observed in patients with type 1 diabetes, implying thymic rearrangement abnormalities. Naive, central memory and regulatory TCRB repertoires appeared more similar among patients than among healthy donors. PCR may preferentially amplify shorter templates, but because patient and control samples were amplified and corrected together, any resulting skew would affect both groups equally.

From each donor, a single peripheral blood sample of about 100 mL on average was drawn into heparinised tubes. A BD FACSAria II was used to sort naive, central memory, regulatory and stem cell-like memory CD4+ T cells with a panel that included CD45RO, CCR7, CD25, CD127, CD95 and CD27. Every sorted population had a purity above 95%. PBMCs were separated immediately by Lymphoprep density gradient centrifugation and were stained directly, without being cultured. So that batch effects would be minimized, each experiment stained and sorted samples in pairs, pairing one healthy donor with one patient. Note on this clone: Its antigen is still unknown. Base qualities are missing; no much larger clone stands one base away.

According to the germline V gene, CDR1 reads MNHEY and CDR2 reads SVGAGI. The germline ends are 17 bases apart after V is trimmed by 5 bases and J by 4 bases. The CDR3 runs 15 amino acids, cysteine and phenylalanine included. Just the 45-base CDR3 DNA is kept, in frame starting at base 1. The entire isolated RNA was reverse transcribed using the High Capacity cDNA Reverse Transcription Kit, and thus expressed TCRB transcripts were sequenced. Naive, central memory and regulatory T cell samples underwent deep immunoSEQ sequencing, averaging roughly 3.5 million total reads per sample. Sorted cells were lysed in RLT buffer and RNA was extracted with DNase-treated RNeasy Micro or Mini kits, depending on cell number. To prevent cross-contamination, each cell subset was processed individually, whereas patient and healthy donor samples were processed jointly. The immunoSEQ multiplex PCR was used to amplify TCRB sequences from cDNA, generating 87-bp fragments that spanned the CDR3 region. The amplicons were sequenced using the Illumina HiSeq platform. In the original analysis: PCR bias was computationally corrected using synthetic template baselines, reads within Hamming distance 2 were collapsed, and singletons that could not be merged were discarded. Reads were aligned against IMGT so that V, D and J genes, CDR3 length and insertions or deletions at six rearrangement sites could be assigned. Within each subset, clonotype counts were normalized to the number of sorted cells before true diversity and Gini coefficients were calculated with the tcR R package. Repertoire sharing was quantified using the overlap coefficient calculated on TCRB nucleotide sequences. Out-of-frame TCRB sequences from naive cells were analyzed to stand in for the pre-selection repertoire. TCRdb stores this immuneACCESS table with in-frame sequences only. Part of the clones is absent; in the studies checked, under half of the shortfall reflects unresolved V genes, and no reason is known for the rest. That table supplies the V and J calls and clone size; D and trimming were determined from the DNA. The sample has about 700,000 clones on record, 10% to 15% of them singletons. The ten largest clones add up to roughly 0.022% of the sample.

The material sequenced was naive CD4+ T cells from blood. Read against the paper, the sample's cell subset or site label means: true naive CD4+ T cells. The receptor chain draws on TRBV6-5 and TRBJ1-2, with the D gene too uncertain to name. The TCR sequence derives from a man aged 18 to 29 with type 1 diabetes. The CDR3 corresponds to CASSQDPSAGYGYTF. The nucleotide sequence is TGTGCCAGCAGTCAGGACCCCTCAGCTGGCTATGGCTACACCTTC.